The 23 T cell receptor beta chains reported below all come from one sample, sequenced in a study of response to subunit inactivated influenza vaccine. TCRdb re-analysed the RT-PCR reads in MiXCR, keeping a single row per CDR3 protein. The table has around 850,000 distinct CDR3 sequences, less than 20% seen once. This material consisted of PBMCs from blood, taken around 5 days after vaccination. The receptors shown here come from a man aged 50-60 years who received an inactivated influenza vaccine.

The CDR3 sequence: CSAVPGHRPYEQYF. Written as DNA, the CDR3 is TGCAGTGCTGTACCGGGACATCGGCCCTACGAGCAGTACTTC. This rearrangement joins TRBV20-1 to TRBJ2-7; D perhaps matches TRBD1 (6 bases). With 5 bases removed from V and 2 bases from J, the gap between germline ends came to 16 bases. Germline lookup yields CDR1 DFQATT and CDR2 SNEGSKA (reference sequence). This CDR3 has 14 amino acids.

This clonotype was counted a few times. The chain combines TRBV20-1 with TRBJ2-1; 7 nucleotides align to TRBD1. Germline V gene sequence: CDR1 DFQATT, CDR2 SNEGSKA (reference sequence). The ends lost 5 bases at V and 0 bases at J; junction bases unmatched: 7. This CDR3 is built from 15 residues. CDR3 DNA: TGCAGTGCTTACACGACAGGGAGCTCCTACAATGAGCAGTTCTTC. Protein: CSAYTTGSSYNEQFF.

This chain joins TRBV10-1 and TRBJ1-6; TRBD1 agrees at 7 bases. The V and J ends lost 5 bases and 7 bases, in that order; junction bases with no gene match: 5. CDR1 and CDR2 (germline): WNHNN, SYGVQD (reference sequence). The CDR3 length is 14 residues. CDR3 DNA: TGCGCCAGCAGTCAGGGGGTCATCAATTCACCCCTCCACTTT. The encoded protein is CASSQGVINSPLHF.

This clonotype occurred a few times. The chain has TRBV7-2 and TRBJ2-5; 10 bases align to TRBD2. The CDR3 runs to 17 residues. Per the germline V gene, CDR1 is SGHTA and CDR2 is FQGNSA. V lost 0 bases, J lost 0 bases, and 4 bases stayed unmatched. The DNA for the CDR3 is TGTGCCAGCAGCTTAGCGCTACTAGCGGGGCACCAAGAGACCCAGTACTTC. It translates to CASSLALLAGHQETQYF.

The chain is built from TRBV10-3 and TRBJ2-1, with D maybe TRBD2 (6 bases). Germline CDR1 ENHRY, CDR2 SYGVKD. This CDR3 has 16 amino acids. The V gene lost 0 bases and the J gene lost 1 base, with 10 bases spanning the gap. CDR3 nucleotides: TGTGCCATCAGTGAGTCGAAAGGGAGGTCCTACAATGAGCAGTTCTTC. Its protein product is CAISESKGRSYNEQFF.

The rearrangement links TRBV12-3 or TRBV12-4 to TRBJ1-3, with a tentative D call TRBD1 (5 bases). The CDR3 is 15 amino acids. Deletions cut 5 bases from V and 9 bases from J, with 20 bases between. For the CDR3, the DNA is TGTGCCAGCAGTCGGGCGGAAGGCCTTGGGGGCACCATATATTTT. Amino acids: CASSRAEGLGGTIYF.

In its sample, this clonotype was seen a few times. The DNA of the CDR3 is TGTGCCATCAATAGTGACAGAACCTACGAGCAGTACTTC. Amino acid sequence: CAINSDRTYEQYF. The chain links TRBV10-3 to TRBJ2-7; maybe TRBD1 (5 bases). Trimming left V 7 bases short and J 2 bases short, with 12 bases between. Germline V gives CDR1 ENHRY, CDR2 SYGVKD. The CDR3 totals 13 residues.

This clonotype has just a few counts. The V call is TRBV27, the J call TRBJ2-3; possibly TRBD1 for D (6 bases). Germline values: CDR1 MNHEY, CDR2 SMNVEV (reference sequence). Deletions cut 2 bases from V and 0 bases from J, with 12 bases between. This CDR3 region has 16 residues. The CDR3 reads CASSLRTAPSTDTQYF. Written as DNA, the CDR3 is TGTGCCAGCAGTTTAAGGACAGCTCCTAGCACAGATACGCAGTATTTT.

On this clonotype itself: Just one base apart from a much larger clone, this may be a read error. This rearrangement joins TRBV6-5 to TRBJ2-1; D gene uncertain. Germline CDR1 is MNHEY and CDR2 is SVGAGI. The V end was cut by 0 bases, the J end by 3 bases, with 9 bases between. This CDR3 is built from 15 residues. The CDR3 nucleotides read TGTGCCAGCAGTTACTCGAGCCCGGACTACAATGAGCAGTTCTTC. It translates to CASSYSSPDYNEQFF.

This rearrangement joins TRBV20-1 to TRBJ1-2; 8 bases are shared with TRBD1. Unmatched junction bases numbered 5, after V lost 4 bases and J lost 1 base. Germline CDR1 and CDR2: DFQATT and SNEGSKA (reference sequence). The CDR3 runs to 14 residues. CDR3 in amino acids: CSANNRGDNYGYTF. CDR3 in DNA: TGCAGTGCTAACAACAGGGGGGATAACTATGGCTACACCTTC.

This clonotype was counted a few times. The chain is built from TRBV29-1 and TRBJ2-1; D is unresolved. V was cut by 7 bases and J by 8 bases, with 9 bases left in between. Germline V gives CDR1 SQVTM, CDR2 ANQGSEA. The CDR3 length is 10 residues. The CDR3 sequence: CSAAGDEQFF. As DNA, the CDR3 is TGCAGCGCTGCTGGAGATGAGCAGTTCTTC.

This clonotype turned up a few times. The rearrangement uses TRBV10-3 and TRBJ1-3, with 7 bases lining up with TRBD1. With 6 bases clipped from V and 4 bases from J, the junction kept 6 bases outside the gene matches. Per the germline V gene, CDR1 is ENHRY and CDR2 is SYGVKD. The CDR3 is 14 amino acids. The CDR3 loop reads CAIREQGNGNTIYF. CDR3 sequence (DNA): TGTGCCATCAGAGAACAGGGGAACGGAAACACCATATATTTT.

The rearrangement uses TRBV28 and TRBJ2-7; 7 nucleotides line up with TRBD2. J lost 1 base, V lost 8 bases, and 11 bases had no gene match. The CDR3 has 15 residues. Germline V gives CDR1 MDHEN, CDR2 SYDVKM. This CDR3 reads CASLGSGQLSYEQYF. As DNA, the CDR3 is TGTGCCAGCCTTGGTAGCGGGCAGTTATCCTACGAGCAGTACTTC.

This clonotype was seen ten or more times. The V and J genes are TRBV29-1 and TRBJ2-7, with TRBD1 matching over 9 bases. Germline loops: CDR1 SQVTM, CDR2 ANQGSEA. V lost 5 bases to trimming and J lost 2 bases; unmatched junction nucleotides: 7. The CDR3 is made up of 14 amino acids. Here the CDR3 reads CSVLQGAPPYEQYF. In nucleotides, the CDR3 is TGCAGCGTTTTACAGGGGGCGCCCCCCTACGAGCAGTACTTC.

A few counts support this clonotype. This chain uses TRBV11-2 with TRBJ1-5; 7 bases align to TRBD1. The V gene's germline CDR1 is SGHAT and CDR2 FQNNGV. Trimming at V came to 3 bases and at J to 3 bases, leaving 2 bases not matched to a gene. The CDR3 totals 14 residues. The CDR3 is CASSFGQANQPQHF. The CDR3 nucleotides are TGTGCCAGCAGCTTCGGACAGGCCAATCAGCCCCAGCATTTT.

The chain links TRBV29-1 to TRBJ2-6; D gene uncertain. This CDR3 spans 16 amino acids. Germline values: CDR1 SQVTM, CDR2 ANQGSEA. V shed 0 bases and J shed 4 bases, with 13 bases lying between them. Written as DNA, the CDR3 is TGCAGCGTTGAAGATCCTTGGAATCCGGGGGCCAACGTCCTGACTTTC. Protein product: CSVEDPWNPGANVLTF.

The chain joins TRBV6-1 to TRBJ2-7; D is undetermined. The germline V gene encodes CDR1 MNHNS and CDR2 SASEGT. This CDR3 comprises 12 residues. Between the trimmed V and J ends, which lost 4 bases and 6 bases, there was a span of 10 bases. The CDR3 loop is CASSVRYREQYF. In DNA form, the CDR3 reads TGTGCCAGCAGTGTGCGGTACCGCGAGCAGTACTTC.

The chain is built from TRBV20-1 and TRBJ1-5; 8 bases agree with TRBD1. Trimming removed 5 bases from V and 5 bases from J; junction bases left unmatched: 8. In germline, CDR1 is DFQATT, CDR2 SNEGSKA (reference sequence). The CDR3 extends over 14 amino acids. CDR3 region: CSAEDRGGHQPQHF. The CDR3 region has the DNA TGCAGTGCTGAAGACAGGGGAGGGCATCAGCCCCAGCATTTT.

This clonotype was picked up a small number of times. The genes are TRBV12-3 or TRBV12-4 and TRBJ1-1; 11 nucleotides line up with TRBD1. The CDR3 covers 14 residues. V dropped 6 bases and J dropped 4; count of bases not matched to a gene: 4. CDR3 sequence reads: CASSRGQGATEAFF. DNA of the CDR3: TGTGCCAGCAGCCGAGGACAGGGGGCCACTGAAGCTTTCTTT.

The rearrangement links TRBV7-2 to TRBJ1-3, with D uncertain. CDR1 SGHTA and CDR2 FQGNSA come from the germline V gene. Trimming took off 5 bases at V and 4 bases at J, with 15 bases between the two ends. The CDR3 length is 15 residues. CDR3: CASSLQNTGGNTIYF. The CDR3 region has the DNA TGTGCCAGCAGCCTGCAAAACACCGGCGGAAACACCATATATTTT.

On this clonotype: The junction and the germline gene differ at one end; a read error may be behind it. V gene TRBV5-6 combines with J gene TRBJ1-5; 7 bases match TRBD1. The CDR3 contains 14 residues. Germline V gives CDR1 SGHDT, CDR2 YYEEEE. For the CDR3, the DNA is TGTGCCATCAGCCCCGGGCCAGGGGGACAGCCCCAGCATTTT. Its translation is CAISPGPGGQPQHF.

The rearrangement links TRBV12-3 or TRBV12-4 to TRBJ2-7, with 9 bases that match TRBD1. J was trimmed by 2 bases and V by 5 bases; bases with no gene match: 7. This CDR3 comprises 15 residues. The CDR3 DNA reads as TGTGCCAGCAGTCAGCCCGACAGGGGGACCTACGAGCAGTACTTC. Translating gives CASSQPDRGTYEQYF.

The rearrangement uses TRBV20-1 and TRBJ1-6; possible D gene TRBD1, 5 bases. This CDR3 contains 15 residues. From germline, CDR1 is DFQATT and CDR2 SNEGSKA (reference sequence). Trimming removed 2 bases at V and 4 bases at J, with 12 bases between. The CDR3 region has the DNA TGCAGTGCTAGAACTTCACGACAGTATAATTCACCCCTCCACTTT. Translated: CSARTSRQYNSPLHF.